This T cell receptor (beta chain) was identified in a study of shared clonotypes between healthy human individuals. Authors' analysis steps: Junction-only sequences without quality scores were provided by ImmunoSEQ, so filtering was different. The data were produced by immunoSEQ multiplex PCR, yet TCRdb's version contains in-frame clones alone and is incomplete. D and trimming come from the DNA, and the V and J calls and clone size come from that table. The sample carries roughly 720,000 clones, roughly 87% recorded once. Ten or more counts support this clone. Sequencing input: memory CD8+ T cells from PBMCs. The subset was: CD45RO+ cells pooled with CCR7-negative TemRA cells. This clonotype originated in a man between 18 and 35 years old in good health. Some clones in this sample may be carry-over from other donors' samples.

The CDR3: CASSEMTGGFNYGYTF. The CDR3 bases are TGTGCCAGCAGTGAGATGACAGGGGGCTTTAACTATGGCTACACCTTC. V gene TRBV2 combines with J gene TRBJ1-2, with 10 bases aligning to TRBD1. The CDR3 consists of 16 residues. Germline V CDR1 and CDR2: SNHLY, FYNNEI. V lost 3 bases to trimming and J lost 1 base; unmatched junction nucleotides: 5. Full variable domain (rest looked up from reference TRBV2 and TRBJ1-2): EPEVTQTPSHQVTQMGQEVILRCVPISNHLYFYWYRQILGQKVEFLVSFYNNEISEKSEIFDDQFSVERPDGSNFTLKIRSTKLEDSAMYFCASSEMTGGFNYGYTFGSGTRLTVV.